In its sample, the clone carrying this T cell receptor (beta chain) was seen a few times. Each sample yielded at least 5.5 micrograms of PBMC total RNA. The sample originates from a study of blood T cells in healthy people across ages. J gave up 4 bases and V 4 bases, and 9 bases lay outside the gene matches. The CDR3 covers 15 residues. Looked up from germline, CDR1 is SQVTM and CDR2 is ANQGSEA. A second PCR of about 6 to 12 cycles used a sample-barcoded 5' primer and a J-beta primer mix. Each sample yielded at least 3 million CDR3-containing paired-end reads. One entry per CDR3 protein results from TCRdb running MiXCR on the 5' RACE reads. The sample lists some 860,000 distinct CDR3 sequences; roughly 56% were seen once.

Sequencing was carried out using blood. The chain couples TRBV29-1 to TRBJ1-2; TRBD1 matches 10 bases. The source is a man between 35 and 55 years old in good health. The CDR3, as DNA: TGCAGCGTTGTTCCTGGGGACAGGGGCCCCTATGGCTACACCTTC. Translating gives CSVVPGDRGPYGYTF.